The T cell receptor beta chain under discussion was sequenced for a study of breast tumors, draining lymph nodes, adjacent tissues. The CDR3 runs to 17 residues. From germline, CDR1 is KGHDR and CDR2 SFDVKD. V lost 0 bases and J lost 2, with 13 bases in between. TCRdb re-called the multiplex PCR reads through MiXCR, storing one row per CDR3 protein. The sample lists 17,000 or so distinct CDR3 sequences, 55% to 75% occurring once. Overall study findings and caveats: Luminal-like breast cancer showed significantly higher tumor–nontumor repertoire similarity than basal-like.

Concerning this clonotype: Its target is unknown.

The rearrangement links TRBV24-1 to TRBJ2-1; D gene uncertain. Material: tumor-adjacent breast tissue. The TCR sequence derives from a female donor with breast cancer. Some clones in this sample may be carry-over from other donors' samples. The CDR3 is CATSDLWLPGPYNEQFF. Here the CDR3 DNA reads TGTGCCACCAGTGATTTGTGGCTCCCGGGCCCCTACAATGAGCAGTTCTTC.